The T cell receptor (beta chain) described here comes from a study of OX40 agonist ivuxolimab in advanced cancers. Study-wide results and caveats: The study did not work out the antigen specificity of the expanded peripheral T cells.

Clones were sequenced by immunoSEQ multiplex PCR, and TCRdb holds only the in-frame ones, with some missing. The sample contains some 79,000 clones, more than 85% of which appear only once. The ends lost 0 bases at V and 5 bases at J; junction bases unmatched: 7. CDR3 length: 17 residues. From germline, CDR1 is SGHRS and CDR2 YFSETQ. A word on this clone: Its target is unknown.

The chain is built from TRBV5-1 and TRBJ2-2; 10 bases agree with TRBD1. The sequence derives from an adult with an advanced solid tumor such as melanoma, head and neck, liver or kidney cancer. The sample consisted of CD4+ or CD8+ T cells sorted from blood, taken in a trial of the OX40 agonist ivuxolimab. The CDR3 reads CASSLVLQGQGTGELFF. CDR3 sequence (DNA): TGCGCCAGCAGCTTGGTCTTACAGGGACAGGGGACCGGGGAGCTGTTTTTT.